This T cell receptor beta chain derives from a study of blood T cell repertoires in COVID-19. At the level of the study: COVID-19 samples from acute and convalescent phases originated in the United States, Italy and Spain.

CDR1 and CDR2 from the germline V gene are SGDLS and YYNGEE. Losses at the gene ends were 3 bases for V and 5 bases for J; bases not matched to a gene: 7. This CDR3 is built from 15 residues. Original processing notes: It was from reference gene primer amplification that nucleated cell counts were estimated. Here immunoSEQ multiplex PCR was the method, and the copy in TCRdb shows in-frame clones only, minus some. The V and J calls and clone size were taken over from that table, and D and trimming were inferred from the DNA. The sample consists of about 240,000 clones, 86% of them appearing once. Sequencing was carried out using peripheral blood. The source of this sequence is a man at least 80 years old with acute or convalescent COVID-19. The gene calls are TRBV9 and TRBJ1-5, with TRBD1 identical over 8 bases. CDR3 DNA: TGTGCCAGCAGCGCCGGGGGACAGGCGCATCAGCCCCAGCATTTT. This gives the protein CASSAGGQAHQPQHF.